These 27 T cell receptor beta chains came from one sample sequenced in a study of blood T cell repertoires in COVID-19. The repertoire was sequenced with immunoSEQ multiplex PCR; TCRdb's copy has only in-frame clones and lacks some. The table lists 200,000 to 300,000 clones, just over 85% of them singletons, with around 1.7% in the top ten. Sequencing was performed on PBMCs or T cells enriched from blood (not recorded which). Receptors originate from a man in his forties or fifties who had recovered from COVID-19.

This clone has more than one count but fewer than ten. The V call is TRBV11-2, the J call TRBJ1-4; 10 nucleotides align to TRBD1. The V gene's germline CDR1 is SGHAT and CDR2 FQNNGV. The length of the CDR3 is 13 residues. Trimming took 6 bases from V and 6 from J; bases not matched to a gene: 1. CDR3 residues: CASRGTGDEKLFF. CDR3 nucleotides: TGTGCCAGCAGGGGGACAGGGGATGAAAAACTGTTTTTT.

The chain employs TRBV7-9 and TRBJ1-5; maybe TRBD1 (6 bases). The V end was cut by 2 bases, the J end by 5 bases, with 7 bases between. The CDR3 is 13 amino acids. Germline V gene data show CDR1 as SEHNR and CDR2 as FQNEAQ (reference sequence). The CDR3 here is CASSLQGHQPQHF. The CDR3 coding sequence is TGTGCCAGCAGCTTACAGGGGCATCAGCCCCAGCATTTT.

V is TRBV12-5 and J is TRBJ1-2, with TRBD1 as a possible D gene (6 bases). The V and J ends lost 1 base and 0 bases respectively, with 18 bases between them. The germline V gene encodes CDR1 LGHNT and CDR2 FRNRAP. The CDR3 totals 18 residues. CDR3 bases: TGTGCTAGTGGTTTGGCACACGACGACAGGTCAGCTAACTATGGCTACACCTTC. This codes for CASGLAHDDRSANYGYTF. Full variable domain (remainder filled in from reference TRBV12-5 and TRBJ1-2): DARVTQTPRHKVTEMGQEVTMRCQPILGHNTVFWYRQTMMQGLELLAYFRNRAPLDDSGMPKDRFSAEMPDATLATLKIQPSEPRDSAVYFCASGLAHDDRSANYGYTFGSGTRLTVV.

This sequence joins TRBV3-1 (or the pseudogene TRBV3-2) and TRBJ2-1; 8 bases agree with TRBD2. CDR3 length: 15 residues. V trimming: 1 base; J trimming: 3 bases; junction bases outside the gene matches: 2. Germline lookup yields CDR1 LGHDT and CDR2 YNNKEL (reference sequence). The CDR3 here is CASSQGSGSYNEQFF. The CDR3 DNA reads TGTGCCAGCAGCCAAGGGAGCGGGAGCTACAATGAGCAGTTCTTC.

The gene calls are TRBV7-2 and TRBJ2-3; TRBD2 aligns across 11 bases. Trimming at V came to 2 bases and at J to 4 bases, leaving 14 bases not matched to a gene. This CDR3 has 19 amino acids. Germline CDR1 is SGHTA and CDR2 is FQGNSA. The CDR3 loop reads CASSLNPVSSGGGADTQYF. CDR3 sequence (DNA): TGTGCCAGCAGCTTAAACCCCGTTAGTAGCGGGGGGGGCGCAGATACGCAGTATTTT.

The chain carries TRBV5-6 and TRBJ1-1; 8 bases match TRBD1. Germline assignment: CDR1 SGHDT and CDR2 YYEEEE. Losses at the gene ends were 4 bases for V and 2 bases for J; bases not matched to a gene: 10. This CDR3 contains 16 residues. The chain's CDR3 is CASSAIRDRYNTEAFF. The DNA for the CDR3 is TGTGCCAGCAGCGCAATTCGGGACAGGTATAACACTGAAGCTTTCTTT.

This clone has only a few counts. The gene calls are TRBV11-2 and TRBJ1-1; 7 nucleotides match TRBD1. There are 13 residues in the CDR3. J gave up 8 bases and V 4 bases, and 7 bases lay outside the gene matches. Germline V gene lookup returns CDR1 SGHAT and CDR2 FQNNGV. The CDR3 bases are TGTGCCAGCAGCTCCAGACAGGGCCTAGAAGCTTTCTTT. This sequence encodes CASSSRQGLEAFF.

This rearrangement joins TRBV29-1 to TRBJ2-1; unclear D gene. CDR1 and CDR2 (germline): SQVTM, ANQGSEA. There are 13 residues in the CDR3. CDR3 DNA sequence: TGCACCTACGGTATGGGCCCGTGGAATGAGCAGTTCTTC. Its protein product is CTYGMGPWNEQFF.

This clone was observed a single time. The CDR3 region has the DNA TGTGCCAGCAGCTTAGTTGGAGACAGGGGAGGAGCTGGCTACACCTTC. This translates into CASSLVGDRGGAGYTF. The chain joins TRBV7-9 to TRBJ1-2; 8 nucleotides align to TRBD1. This CDR3 is built from 16 residues. Unmatched junction bases numbered 11, after V lost 1 base and J lost 7 bases. The germline gives CDR1 SEHNR, CDR2 FQNEAQ (reference sequence).

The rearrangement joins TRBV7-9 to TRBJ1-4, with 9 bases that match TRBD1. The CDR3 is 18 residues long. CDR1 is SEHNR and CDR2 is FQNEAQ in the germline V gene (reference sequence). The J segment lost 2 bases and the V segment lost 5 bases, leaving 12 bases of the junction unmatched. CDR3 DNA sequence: TGTGCCAGCAGCCGATTCCGGGACAGGGTGTCTACTAATGAAAAACTGTTTTTT. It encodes CASSRFRDRVSTNEKLFF.

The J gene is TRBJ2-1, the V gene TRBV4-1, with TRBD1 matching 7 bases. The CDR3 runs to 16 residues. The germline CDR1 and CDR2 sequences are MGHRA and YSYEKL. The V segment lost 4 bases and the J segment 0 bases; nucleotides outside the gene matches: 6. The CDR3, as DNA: TGCGCCAGCAGCCCCTTTACAGGGGACTCCTACAATGAGCAGTTCTTC. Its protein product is CASSPFTGDSYNEQFF.

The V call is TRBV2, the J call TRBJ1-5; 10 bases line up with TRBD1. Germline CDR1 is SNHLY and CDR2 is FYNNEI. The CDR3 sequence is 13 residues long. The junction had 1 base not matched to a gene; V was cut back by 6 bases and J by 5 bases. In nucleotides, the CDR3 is TGTGCCAGCAGGGGGACAGGGGATCAGCCCCAGCATTTT. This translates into CASRGTGDQPQHF.

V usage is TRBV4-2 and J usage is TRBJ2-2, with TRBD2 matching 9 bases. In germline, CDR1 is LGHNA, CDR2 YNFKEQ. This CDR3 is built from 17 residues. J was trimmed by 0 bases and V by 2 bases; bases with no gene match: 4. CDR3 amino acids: CASSQRSGGPNTGELFF. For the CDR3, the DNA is TGTGCCAGCAGCCAACGTAGCGGGGGCCCGAACACCGGGGAGCTGTTTTTT.

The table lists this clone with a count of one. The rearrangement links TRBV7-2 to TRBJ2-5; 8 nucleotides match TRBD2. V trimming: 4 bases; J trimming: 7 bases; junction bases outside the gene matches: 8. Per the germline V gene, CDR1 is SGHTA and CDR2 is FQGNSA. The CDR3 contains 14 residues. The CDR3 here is CASSYSGGPTTQYF. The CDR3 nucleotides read TGTGCCAGCAGCTATTCGGGAGGGCCCACGACCCAGTACTTC.

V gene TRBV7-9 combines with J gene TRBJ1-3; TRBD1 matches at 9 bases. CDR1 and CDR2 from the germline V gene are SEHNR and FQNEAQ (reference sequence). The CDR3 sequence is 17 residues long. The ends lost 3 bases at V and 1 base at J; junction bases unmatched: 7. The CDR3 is CASSFLPGTGSGNTIYF. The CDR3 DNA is TGTGCCAGCAGCTTTTTACCCGGGACAGGGTCTGGAAACACCATATATTTT.

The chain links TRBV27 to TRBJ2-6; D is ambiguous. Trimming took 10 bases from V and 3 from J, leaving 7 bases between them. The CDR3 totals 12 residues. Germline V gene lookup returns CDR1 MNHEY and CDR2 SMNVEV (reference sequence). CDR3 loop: CATGFGANVLTF. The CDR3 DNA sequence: TGTGCCACCGGGTTTGGGGCCAACGTCCTGACTTTC.

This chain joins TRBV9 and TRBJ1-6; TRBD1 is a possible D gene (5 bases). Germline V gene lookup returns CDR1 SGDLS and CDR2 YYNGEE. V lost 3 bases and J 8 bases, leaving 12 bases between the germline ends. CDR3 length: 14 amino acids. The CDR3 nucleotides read TGTGCCAGCAGCGAAGAACAGGTTCATTCACCCCTCCACTTT. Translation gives CASSEEQVHSPLHF. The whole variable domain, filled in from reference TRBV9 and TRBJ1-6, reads DSGVTQTPKHLITATGQRVTLRCSPRSGDLSVYWYQQSLDQGLQFLIQYYNGEERAKGNILERFSAQQFPDLHSELNLSSLELGDSALYFCASSEEQVHSPLHFGNGTRLTVT.

The CDR3 here is CATQRLAANYNEQFF. The DNA for the CDR3 is TGTGCCACCCAAAGACTAGCGGCTAACTACAATGAGCAGTTCTTC. The chain employs TRBV13 and TRBJ2-1; 9 bases align to TRBD2. CDR1 is PRHDT and CDR2 is FYEKMQ in the germline V gene (reference sequence). The CDR3 has 15 amino acids. The V segment lost 10 bases and the J segment 3 bases; nucleotides outside the gene matches: 10.

The CDR3 sequence is CASESGSLSEQFF. DNA of the CDR3: TGTGCCAGTGAGAGCGGGAGCCTCAGTGAGCAGTTCTTC. The V gene is TRBV19, the J gene TRBJ2-1; 8 bases line up with TRBD2. This CDR3 region has 13 residues. After removal of 8 bases from V and 9 bases from J, the junction contained 9 bases not matched to a gene. Germline assignment: CDR1 LNHDA and CDR2 SQIVND (reference sequence).

CDR3 residues: CASSQDGRGPNYGYTF. The CDR3 DNA is TGTGCCAGCAGCCAAGATGGAAGGGGGCCGAACTATGGCTACACCTTC. This chain connects TRBV3-1 (or the pseudogene TRBV3-2) to TRBJ1-2; the match to TRBD1 covers 7 bases. Trimming at V came to 0 bases and at J to 2 bases, leaving 6 bases not matched to a gene. CDR3 length: 16 residues. Germline assignment: CDR1 LGHDT and CDR2 YNNKEL (reference sequence).

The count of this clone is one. The chain's CDR3 is CASSLETSGSGLYF. CDR3 nucleotide sequence: TGCGCCAGCAGCTTGGAGACTAGCGGGAGCGGCTTGTACTTC. The gene calls are TRBV5-1 and TRBJ2-7, with 12 bases lining up with TRBD2. V lost 0 bases, J lost 12 bases, and 7 bases stayed unmatched. The germline gives CDR1 SGHRS, CDR2 YFSETQ. The CDR3 is made up of 14 amino acids.

CDR3 loop: CASSPGTSGRLSRENEQYF. The CDR3 DNA follows: TGCGCCAGCAGCCCTGGGACTAGCGGGAGGTTATCTCGAGAGAACGAGCAGTACTTC. The chain carries TRBV5-1 and TRBJ2-7; 15 nucleotides line up with TRBD2. V dropped 4 bases and J dropped 5; count of bases not matched to a gene: 16. Germline V CDR1 and CDR2: SGHRS, YFSETQ. The CDR3 is made up of 19 amino acids. The variable domain in full, with the rest retrieved from reference TRBV5-1 and TRBJ2-7, is KAGVTQTPRYLIKTRGQQVTLSCSPISGHRSVSWYQQTPGQGLQFLFEYFSETQRNKGNFPGRFSGRQFSNSRSEMNVSTLELGDSALYLCASSPGTSGRLSRENEQYFGPGTRLTVT.

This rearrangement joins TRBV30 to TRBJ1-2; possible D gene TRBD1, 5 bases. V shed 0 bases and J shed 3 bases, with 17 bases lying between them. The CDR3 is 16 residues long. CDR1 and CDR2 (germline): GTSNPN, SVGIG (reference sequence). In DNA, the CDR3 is TGTGCCTGGAGTGTACTCAGGGCCCGTGAGGACTATGGCTACACCTTC. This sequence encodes CAWSVLRAREDYGYTF.

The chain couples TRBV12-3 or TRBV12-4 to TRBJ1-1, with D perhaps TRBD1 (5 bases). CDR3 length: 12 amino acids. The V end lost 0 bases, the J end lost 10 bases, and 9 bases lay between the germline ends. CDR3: CASSLADTRAFF. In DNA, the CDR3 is TGTGCCAGCAGTTTAGCGGACACGCGAGCTTTCTTT.

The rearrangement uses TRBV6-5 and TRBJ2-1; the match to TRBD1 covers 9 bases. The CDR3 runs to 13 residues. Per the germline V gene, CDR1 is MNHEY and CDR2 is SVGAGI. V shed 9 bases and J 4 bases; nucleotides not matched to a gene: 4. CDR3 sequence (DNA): TGTGCCAGTACAGGGGGCTTATACAATGAGCAGTTCTTC. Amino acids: CASTGGLYNEQFF.

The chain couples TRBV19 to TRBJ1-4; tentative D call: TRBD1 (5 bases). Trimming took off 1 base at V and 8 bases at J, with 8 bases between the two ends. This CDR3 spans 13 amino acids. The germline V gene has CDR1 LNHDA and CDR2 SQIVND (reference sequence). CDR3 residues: CASSIGTGEKLFF. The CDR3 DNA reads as TGTGCCAGTAGTATAGGTACAGGCGAAAAACTGTTTTTT.

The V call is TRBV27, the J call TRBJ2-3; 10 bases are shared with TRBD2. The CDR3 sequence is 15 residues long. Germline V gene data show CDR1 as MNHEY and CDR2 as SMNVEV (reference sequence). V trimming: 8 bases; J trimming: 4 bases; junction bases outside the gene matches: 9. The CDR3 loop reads CASRYYSGRADTQYF. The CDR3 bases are TGTGCCAGCCGATACTACAGCGGGAGGGCAGATACGCAGTATTTT.